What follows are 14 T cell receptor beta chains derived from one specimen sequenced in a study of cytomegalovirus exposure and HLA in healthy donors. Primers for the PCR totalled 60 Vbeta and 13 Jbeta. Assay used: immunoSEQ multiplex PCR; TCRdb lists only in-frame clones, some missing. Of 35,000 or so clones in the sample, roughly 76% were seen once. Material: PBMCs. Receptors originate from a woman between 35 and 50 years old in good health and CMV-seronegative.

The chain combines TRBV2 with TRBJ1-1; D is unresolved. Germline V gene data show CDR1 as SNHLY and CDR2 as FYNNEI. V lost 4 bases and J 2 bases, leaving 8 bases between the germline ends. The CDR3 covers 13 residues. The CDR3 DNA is TGTGCCAGCAGTGCACTTCATAACACTGAAGCTTTCTTT. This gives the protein CASSALHNTEAFF. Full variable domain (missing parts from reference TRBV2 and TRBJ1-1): EPEVTQTPSHQVTQMGQEVILRCVPISNHLYFYWYRQILGQKVEFLVSFYNNEISEKSEIFDDQFSVERPDGSNFTLKIRSTKLEDSAMYFCASSALHNTEAFFGQGTRLTVV.

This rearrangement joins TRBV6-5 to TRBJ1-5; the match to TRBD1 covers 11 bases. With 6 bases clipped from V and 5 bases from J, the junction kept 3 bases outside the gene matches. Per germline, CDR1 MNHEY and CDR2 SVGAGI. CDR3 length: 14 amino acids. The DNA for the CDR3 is TGTGCCAGCAGGGACAGGGGGCTCTATCAGCCCCAGCATTTT. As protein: CASRDRGLYQPQHF.

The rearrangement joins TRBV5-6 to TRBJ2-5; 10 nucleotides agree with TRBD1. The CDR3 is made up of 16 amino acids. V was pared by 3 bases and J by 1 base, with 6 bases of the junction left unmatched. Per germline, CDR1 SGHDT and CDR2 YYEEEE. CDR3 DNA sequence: TGTGCCAGCAGCTGGACAGGGGGATTCTCCCAAGAGACCCAGTACTTC. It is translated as CASSWTGGFSQETQYF.

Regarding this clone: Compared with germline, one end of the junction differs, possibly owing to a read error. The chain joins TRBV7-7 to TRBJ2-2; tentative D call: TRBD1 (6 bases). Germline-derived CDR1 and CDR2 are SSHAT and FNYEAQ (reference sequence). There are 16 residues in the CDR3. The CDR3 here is CASSLLAGAGTGELFF. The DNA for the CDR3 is TGTGCTAGCAGCTTACTGGCAGGGGCTGGCACCGGGGAGCTGTTTTTT.

CDR3 bases: TGCGCCAGCAGCTTGGACTTTATGAGGGCAGATACGCAGTATTTT. Protein sequence: CASSLDFMRADTQYF. J is TRBJ2-3 and V is TRBV5-1; TRBD2 is a possible D gene (5 bases). Trimming removed 0 bases at V and 4 bases at J, with 12 bases between. Germline V CDR1 and CDR2: SGHRS, YFSETQ. The CDR3 is made up of 15 amino acids.

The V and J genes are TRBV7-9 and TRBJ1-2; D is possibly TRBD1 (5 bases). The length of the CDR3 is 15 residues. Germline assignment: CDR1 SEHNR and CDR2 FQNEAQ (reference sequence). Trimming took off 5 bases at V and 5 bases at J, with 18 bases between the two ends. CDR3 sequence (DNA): TGTGCCAGCAGCCCTCAGGGCGGGACTGGGTATGGCTACACCTTC. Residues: CASSPQGGTGYGYTF.

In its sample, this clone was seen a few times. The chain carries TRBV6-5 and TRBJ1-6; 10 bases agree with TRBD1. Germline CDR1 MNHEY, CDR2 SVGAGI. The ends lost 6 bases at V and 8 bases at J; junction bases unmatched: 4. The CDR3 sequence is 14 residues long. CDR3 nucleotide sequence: TGTGCCAGCAGAACCGGGACAGGGGATTCACCCCTCCACTTT. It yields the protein CASRTGTGDSPLHF.

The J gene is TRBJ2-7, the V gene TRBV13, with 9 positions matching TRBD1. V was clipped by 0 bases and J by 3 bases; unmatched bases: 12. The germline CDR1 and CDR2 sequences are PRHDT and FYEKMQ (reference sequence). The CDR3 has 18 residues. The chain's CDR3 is CASSLGIRGQGVNYEQYF. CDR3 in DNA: TGTGCCAGCAGCTTAGGTATTAGGGGACAGGGAGTAAACTACGAGCAGTACTTC.

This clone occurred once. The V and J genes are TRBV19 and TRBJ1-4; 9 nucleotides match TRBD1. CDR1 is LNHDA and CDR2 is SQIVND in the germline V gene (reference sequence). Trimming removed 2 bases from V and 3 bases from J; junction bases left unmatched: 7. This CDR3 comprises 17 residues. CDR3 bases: TGTGCCAGTAGTATATCCGGGACAGGGAGGTCTAATGAAAAACTGTTTTTT. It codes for CASSISGTGRSNEKLFF.

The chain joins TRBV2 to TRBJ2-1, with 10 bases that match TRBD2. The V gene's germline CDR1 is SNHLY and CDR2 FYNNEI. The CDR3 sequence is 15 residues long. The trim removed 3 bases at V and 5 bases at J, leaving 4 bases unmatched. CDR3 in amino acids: CASSDRTSGHNEQFF. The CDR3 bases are TGTGCCAGCAGTGACAGGACTAGCGGCCACAATGAGCAGTTCTTC.

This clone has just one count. The CDR3 sequence: CASSLGTGGDTEAFF. The CDR3 DNA reads TGTGCCAGCAGCTTAGGAACGGGGGGGGACACTGAAGCTTTCTTT. J is TRBJ1-1 and V is TRBV7-8; D is perhaps TRBD1 (5 bases). This CDR3 has 15 amino acids. The ends were cut back, 1 base at V and 3 bases at J, with 12 bases in the middle. Germline V gives CDR1 SGHVS, CDR2 FQNEAQ.

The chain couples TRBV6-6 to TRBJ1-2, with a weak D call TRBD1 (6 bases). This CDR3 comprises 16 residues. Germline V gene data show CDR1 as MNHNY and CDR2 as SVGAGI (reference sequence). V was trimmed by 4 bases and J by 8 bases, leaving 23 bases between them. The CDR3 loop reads CASSSVFTLLGGGYTF. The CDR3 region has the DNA TGTGCCAGCAGTTCGGTGTTCACCTTGCTAGGGGGAGGCTACACCTTC.

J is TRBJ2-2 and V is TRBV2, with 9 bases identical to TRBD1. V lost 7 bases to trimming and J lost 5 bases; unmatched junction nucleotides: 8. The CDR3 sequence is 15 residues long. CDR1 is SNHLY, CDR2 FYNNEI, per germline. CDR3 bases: TGTGCCAGCACCTTGGACAGGGGATGGACCGGGGAGCTGTTTTTT. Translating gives CASTLDRGWTGELFF.

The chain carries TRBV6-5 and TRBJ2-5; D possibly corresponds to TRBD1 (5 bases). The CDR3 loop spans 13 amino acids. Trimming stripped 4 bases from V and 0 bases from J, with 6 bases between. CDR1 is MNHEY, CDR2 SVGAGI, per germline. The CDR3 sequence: CASSLQDQETQYF. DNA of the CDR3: TGTGCCAGCAGTTTACAGGACCAAGAGACCCAGTACTTC.